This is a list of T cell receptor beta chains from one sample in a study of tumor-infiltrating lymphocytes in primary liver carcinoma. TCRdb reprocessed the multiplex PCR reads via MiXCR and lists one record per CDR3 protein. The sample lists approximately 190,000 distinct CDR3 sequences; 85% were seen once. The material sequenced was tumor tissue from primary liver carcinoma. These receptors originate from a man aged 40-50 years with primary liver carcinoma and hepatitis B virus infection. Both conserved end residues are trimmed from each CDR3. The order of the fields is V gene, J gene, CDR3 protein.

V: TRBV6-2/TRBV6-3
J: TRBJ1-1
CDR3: ASSPDRTEGNTDAF

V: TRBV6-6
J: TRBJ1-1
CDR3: GSLTGVNSEAF

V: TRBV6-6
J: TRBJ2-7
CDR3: ANSPSLNEQY

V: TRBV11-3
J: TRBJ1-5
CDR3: ASSLDLGVTQPKY

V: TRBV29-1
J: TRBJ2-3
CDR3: NVSAKGATQY

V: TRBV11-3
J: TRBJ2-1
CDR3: AGSLISGRRYKEQF

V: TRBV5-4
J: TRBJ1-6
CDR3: ASSTAAGSGATPLH

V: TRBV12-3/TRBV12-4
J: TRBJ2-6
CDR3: ASSRTRLIPGRASGANVLI

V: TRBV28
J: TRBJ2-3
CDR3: ASGSGRRGITHTQY

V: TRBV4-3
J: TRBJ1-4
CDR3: ASSQDFSGGGFEKLF

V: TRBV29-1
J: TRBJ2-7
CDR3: SVASWGANYDQY

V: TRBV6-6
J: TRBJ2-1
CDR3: TSSYSNPVYNEQF

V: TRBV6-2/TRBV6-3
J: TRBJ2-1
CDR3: ASSLQGFYIVQF

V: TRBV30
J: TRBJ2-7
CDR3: AWTPGAYHEQY

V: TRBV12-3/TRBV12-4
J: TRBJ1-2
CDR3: ASSSWGRGDYT

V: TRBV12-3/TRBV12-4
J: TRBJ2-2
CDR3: VSRTDSPNTGELF

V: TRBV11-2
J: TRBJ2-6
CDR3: ATQWPRSEANVLT

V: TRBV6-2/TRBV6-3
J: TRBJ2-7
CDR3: ASSLWTGEYEQY

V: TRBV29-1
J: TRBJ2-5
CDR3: SAGRGVSETQY

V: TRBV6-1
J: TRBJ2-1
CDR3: VSSERKNNEQF

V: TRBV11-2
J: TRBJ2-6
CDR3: AAQRPRSGANVMT

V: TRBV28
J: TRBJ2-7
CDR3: ASRGGTGYYEQY

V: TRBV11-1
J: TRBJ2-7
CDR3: ASSSYRDSSYEQY

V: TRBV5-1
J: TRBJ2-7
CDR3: ASSLGREAEQY

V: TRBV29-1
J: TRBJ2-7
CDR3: SVRVLPSSYEQY

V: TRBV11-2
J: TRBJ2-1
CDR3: ISSLGNRASSYNEQF

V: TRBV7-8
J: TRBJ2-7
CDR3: ASSLKRGITVTLEQY

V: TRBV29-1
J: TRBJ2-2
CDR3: SVGTREANTGELF

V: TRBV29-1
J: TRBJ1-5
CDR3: SVATGSKSQPQH

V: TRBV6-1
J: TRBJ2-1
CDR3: ATSERPAYNEQF

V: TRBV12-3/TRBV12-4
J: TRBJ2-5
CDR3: ASSSGELGGTETQY

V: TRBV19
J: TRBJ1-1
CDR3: ASSDEGLNTEAF

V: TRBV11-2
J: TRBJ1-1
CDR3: ASSMDTGTEAF

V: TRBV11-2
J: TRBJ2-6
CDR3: ASSLTGRVGANVLT

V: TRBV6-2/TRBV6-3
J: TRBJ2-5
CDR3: VSSSGLENTQY

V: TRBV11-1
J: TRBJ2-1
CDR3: ASSPIAGAYYDEQL

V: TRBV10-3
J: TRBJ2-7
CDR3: TIGDRGAGVDEQY

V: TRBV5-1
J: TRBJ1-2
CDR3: TSSSSDRVDDYT

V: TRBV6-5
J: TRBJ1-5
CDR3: ANGDGSNQPQH

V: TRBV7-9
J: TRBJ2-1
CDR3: ASRNRGTSGSDEQF

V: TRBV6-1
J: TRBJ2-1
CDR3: VSSEERGIEQF

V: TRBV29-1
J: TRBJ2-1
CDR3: SGTVSGIYNAQF

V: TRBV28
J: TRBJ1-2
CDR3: ASSPSGYNGYT

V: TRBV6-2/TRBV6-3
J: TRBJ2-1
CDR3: TSSTGFEQF

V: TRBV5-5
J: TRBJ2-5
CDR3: ASSLGLIGMEYQGTQY

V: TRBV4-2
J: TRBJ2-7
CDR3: ASSRAGGQFSSYEQY

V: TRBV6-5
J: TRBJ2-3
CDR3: ASNRGLAGTDMQY

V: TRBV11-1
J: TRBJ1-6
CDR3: ASIRSLVSPLH

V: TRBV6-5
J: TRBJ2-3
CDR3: ASNSETPGQVGDTHY

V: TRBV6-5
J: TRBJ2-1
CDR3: ASSYSGTNGRGNEQF

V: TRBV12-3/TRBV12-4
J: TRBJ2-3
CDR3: ASSKGDRGTDTQY

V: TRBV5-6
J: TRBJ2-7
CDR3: AGSLKATYEQY

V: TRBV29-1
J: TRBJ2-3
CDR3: GVAGVDGRSTDEQY

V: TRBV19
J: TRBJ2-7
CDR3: ASSIASRRAYEQY

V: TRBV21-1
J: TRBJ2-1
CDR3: ASSNAGLAGLSYNEQF

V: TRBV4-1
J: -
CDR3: ASSQDPGTAGNQHQY

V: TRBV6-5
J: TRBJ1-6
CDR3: ASNYSIQGHSPIH

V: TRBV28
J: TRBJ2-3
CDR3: ASSFQQGAGDTQY

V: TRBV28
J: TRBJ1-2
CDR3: ASSETRDLIGYA

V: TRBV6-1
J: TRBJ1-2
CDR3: ASNLRDTLDVGYT